Only a few counts were recorded for the clone carrying this TCR beta chain. The data originate from a study of blood T cell repertoires in COVID-19. Study-level information: COVID-19 samples, acute and convalescent, were from the United States, Italy and Spain.

The cohort comprised adults aged about 18 to 90 years residing in approximately 25 US areas. Cohorts were based on clinical histories the participants reported. Each recovered donor of Cohort 3 presented with two negative PCRs, clearance, or symptom resolution. Germline trimming cut 2 bases from V and 7 bases from J; bases unmatched to any gene: 3. The CDR3 is 14 amino acids. CDR1 and CDR2 from the germline V gene are MNHEY and SVGAGI. Produced via immunoSEQ multiplex PCR; TCRdb's table is partial and in-frame only. Among around 170,000 clones listed, about four fifths were seen once. The sequencing input was PBMCs or T cells enriched from blood (not recorded which). The TCR originated in a man aged 50 or older who had recovered from COVID-19. The J gene is TRBJ2-3, the V gene TRBV6-5; 10 bases align to TRBD1. The CDR3: CASSYRDRGYTQYF. The CDR3 DNA sequence: TGTGCCAGCAGTTACCGGGACAGGGGCTATACGCAGTATTTT.